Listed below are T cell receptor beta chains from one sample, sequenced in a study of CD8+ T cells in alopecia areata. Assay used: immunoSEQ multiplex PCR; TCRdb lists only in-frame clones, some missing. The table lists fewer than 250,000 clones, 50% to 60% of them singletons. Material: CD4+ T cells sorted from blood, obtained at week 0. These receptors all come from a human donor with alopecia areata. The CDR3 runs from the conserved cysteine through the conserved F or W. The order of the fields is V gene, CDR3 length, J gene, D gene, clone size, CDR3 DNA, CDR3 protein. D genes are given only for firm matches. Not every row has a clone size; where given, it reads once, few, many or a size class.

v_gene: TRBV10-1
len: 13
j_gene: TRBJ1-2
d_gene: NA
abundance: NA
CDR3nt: TGCGCCAGCAGTGACAGCCGCTCCTATGGCTACACCTTC
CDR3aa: CASSDSRSYGYTF

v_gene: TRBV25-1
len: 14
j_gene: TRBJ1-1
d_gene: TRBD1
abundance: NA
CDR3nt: TGTGCCAGCAACGGACAGGGTTTGAACACTGAAGCTTTCTTT
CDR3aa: CASNGQGLNTEAFF

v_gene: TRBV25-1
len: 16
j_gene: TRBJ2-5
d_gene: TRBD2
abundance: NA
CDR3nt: TGTGCCAGCAGTGAATTGGGTAGCGGGATCCAAGAGACCCAGTACTTC
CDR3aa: CASSELGSGIQETQYF

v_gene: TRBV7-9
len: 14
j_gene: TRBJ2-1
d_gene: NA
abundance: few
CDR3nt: TGTGCCAGCAGCCCCGGGCCAGGGAGGAATGAGCAGTTCTTC
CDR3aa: CASSPGPGRNEQFF

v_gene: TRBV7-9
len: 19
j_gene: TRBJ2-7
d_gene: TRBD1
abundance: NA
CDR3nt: TGTGCCAGCAGCTCCCGGGACAGGCGATCTCAGCGTTTCGCCTACGAGCAGTACTTC
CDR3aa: CASSSRDRRSQRFAYEQYF

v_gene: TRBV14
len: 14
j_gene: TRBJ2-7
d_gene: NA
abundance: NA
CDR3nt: TGTGCCAGCAGCCAAGCTGGACAGAACTACGAGCAGTACTTC
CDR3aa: CASSQAGQNYEQYF

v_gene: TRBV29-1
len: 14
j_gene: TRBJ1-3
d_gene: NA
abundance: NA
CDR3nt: TGCAGCGCCTCCCAAGGGGGAACTGGAAACACCATATATTTT
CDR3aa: CSASQGGTGNTIYF

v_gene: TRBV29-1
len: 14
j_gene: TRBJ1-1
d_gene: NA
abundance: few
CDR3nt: TGCAGCGTTGAAAGTCTTTATACGAACACTGAAGCTTTCTTT
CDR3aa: CSVESLYTNTEAFF

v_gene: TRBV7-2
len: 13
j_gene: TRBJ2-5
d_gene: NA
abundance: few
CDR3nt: TGTGCCAGCAGCCAAGGGAGGCGAGAGACCCAGTACTTC
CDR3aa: CASSQGRRETQYF

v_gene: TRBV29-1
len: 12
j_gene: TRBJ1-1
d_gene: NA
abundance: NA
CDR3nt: TGCAGCGTTAACAGATTTAACACTGAAGCTTTCTTT
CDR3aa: CSVNRFNTEAFF

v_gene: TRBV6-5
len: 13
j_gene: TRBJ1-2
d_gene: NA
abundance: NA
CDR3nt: TGTGCCAGCAGCCGTATTGGGCTGGATGGCTACACCTTC
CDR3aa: CASSRIGLDGYTF

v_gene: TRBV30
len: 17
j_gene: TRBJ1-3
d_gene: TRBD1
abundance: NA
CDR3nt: TGTGCCTGGAGTCCGGGACAGGGCCTTCGCTCTGGAAACACCATATATTTT
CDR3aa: CAWSPGQGLRSGNTIYF

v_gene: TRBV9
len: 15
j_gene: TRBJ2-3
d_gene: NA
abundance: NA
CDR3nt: TGTGCCAGCAGCGTGGGTCTGGAGGGCACAGATACGCAGTATTTT
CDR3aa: CASSVGLEGTDTQYF

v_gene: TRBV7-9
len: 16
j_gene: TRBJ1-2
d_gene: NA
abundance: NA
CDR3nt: TGTGCCAGCAGCTTAGCTGTTTTGAGGGGGTTGCGTGGCTACACCTTC
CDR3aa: CASSLAVLRGLRGYTF

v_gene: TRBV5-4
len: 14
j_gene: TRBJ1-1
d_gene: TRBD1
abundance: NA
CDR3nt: TGTGCCAGCAGCCCGGGACAGGCGAACACTGAAGCTTTCTTT
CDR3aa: CASSPGQANTEAFF

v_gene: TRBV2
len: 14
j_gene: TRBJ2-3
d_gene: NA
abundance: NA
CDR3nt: TGTGCCAGCATCCAGGGGCCTAGCACAGATACGCAGTATTTT
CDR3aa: CASIQGPSTDTQYF

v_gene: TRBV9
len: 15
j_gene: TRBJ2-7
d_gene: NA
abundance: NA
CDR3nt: TGTGCCAGCAGCGTGTCATCTCAGCGGGCCGGCGAGCAGTACTTC
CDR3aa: CASSVSSQRAGEQYF

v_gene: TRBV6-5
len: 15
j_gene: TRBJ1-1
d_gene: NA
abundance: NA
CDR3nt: TGTGCCAGCAGACCCCTCGGAGGGGCGGGCACTGAAGCTTTCTTT
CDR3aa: CASRPLGGAGTEAFF

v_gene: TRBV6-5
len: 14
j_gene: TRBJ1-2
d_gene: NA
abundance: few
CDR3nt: TGTGCCAGCAGTTTACGGCGGGACACATATGGCTACACCTTC
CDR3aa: CASSLRRDTYGYTF

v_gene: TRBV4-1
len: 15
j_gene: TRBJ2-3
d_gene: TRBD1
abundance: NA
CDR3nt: TGCGCCAGCAGCCTGGGACAGGGGCGCACAGATACGCAGTATTTT
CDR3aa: CASSLGQGRTDTQYF

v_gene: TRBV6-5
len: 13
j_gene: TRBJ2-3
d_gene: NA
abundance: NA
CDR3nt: TGTGCCAGCAGTTACTCTCCGGATGATACGCAGTATTTT
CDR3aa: CASSYSPDDTQYF

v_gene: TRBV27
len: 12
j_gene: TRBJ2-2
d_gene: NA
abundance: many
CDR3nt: TGTGCCAGCAATGGGTGGACCGGGGAGCTGTTTTTT
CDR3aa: CASNGWTGELFF

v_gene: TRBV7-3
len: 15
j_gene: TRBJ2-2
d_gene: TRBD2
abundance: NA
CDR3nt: TGTGCCAGCAGCTTCGGGACTAGCGGGAGTTGGAAGCTGTTTTTT
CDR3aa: CASSFGTSGSWKLFF

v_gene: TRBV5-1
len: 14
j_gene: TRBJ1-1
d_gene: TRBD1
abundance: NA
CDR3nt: TGCGCCAGCAGCTTCGCGACAGGGGGCACTGAAGCTTTCTTT
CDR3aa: CASSFATGGTEAFF

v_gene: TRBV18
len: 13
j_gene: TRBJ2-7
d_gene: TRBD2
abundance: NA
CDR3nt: TGTGCCAGCTCACCAGGGAGGGGTCGCGAGCAGTACTTC
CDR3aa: CASSPGRGREQYF

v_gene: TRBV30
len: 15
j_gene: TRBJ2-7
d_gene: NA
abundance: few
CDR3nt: TGTGCCTGGAGTGTAAAGGGCCAGGGATCGCGGGAGCAGTACTTC
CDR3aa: CAWSVKGQGSREQYF

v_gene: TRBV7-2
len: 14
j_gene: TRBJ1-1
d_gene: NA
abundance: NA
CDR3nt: TGTGCCAGCAGCCTAGTCGCAGTGAACACTGAAGCTTTCTTT
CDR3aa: CASSLVAVNTEAFF

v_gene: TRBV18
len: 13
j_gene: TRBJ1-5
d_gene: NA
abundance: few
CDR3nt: TGTGCCAGCTCACGACAGGACGGCCAGCCCCAGCATTTT
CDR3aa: CASSRQDGQPQHF

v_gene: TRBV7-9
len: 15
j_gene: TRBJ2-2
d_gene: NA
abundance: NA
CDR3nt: TGTGCGTCCCCCAGAGACAATTCGAACACCGGGGAGCTGTTTTTT
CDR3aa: CASPRDNSNTGELFF

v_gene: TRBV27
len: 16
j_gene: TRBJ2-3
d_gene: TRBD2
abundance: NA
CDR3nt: TGTGCCAGCCAAGGGGGGAGTAGCGGGAGACGGTATACGCAGTATTTT
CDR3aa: CASQGGSSGRRYTQYF

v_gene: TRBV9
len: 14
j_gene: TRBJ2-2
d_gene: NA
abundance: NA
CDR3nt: TGTGCCAGCAGCGTAGCTCACTGGACCGGGGAGCTGTTTTTT
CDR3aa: CASSVAHWTGELFF

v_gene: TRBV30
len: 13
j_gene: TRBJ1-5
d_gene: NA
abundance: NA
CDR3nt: TGTGCCTGGAGTGACGGGATTCATCAGCCCCAGCATTTT
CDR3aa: CAWSDGIHQPQHF

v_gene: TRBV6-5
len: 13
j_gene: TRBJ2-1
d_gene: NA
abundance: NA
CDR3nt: TGTGCCAGCAGTTTTCAAGGCAGGACGAAGCAGTTCTTC
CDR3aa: CASSFQGRTKQFF

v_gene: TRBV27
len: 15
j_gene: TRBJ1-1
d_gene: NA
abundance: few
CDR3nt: TGTGCCAGCAGTTTTAAACGGGCAGGACCGTATGAAGCTTTCTTT
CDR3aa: CASSFKRAGPYEAFF

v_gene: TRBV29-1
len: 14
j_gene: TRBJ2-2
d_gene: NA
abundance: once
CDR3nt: TGCAGCGTTGTTAGGGGACCGAACACCGGGGAGCTGTTTTTT
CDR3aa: CSVVRGPNTGELFF

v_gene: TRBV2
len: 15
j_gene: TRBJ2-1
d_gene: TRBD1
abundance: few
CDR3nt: TGTGCCAGCAGACTTGTGCCAGGGGGTGGAGGTGAGCAGTTCTTC
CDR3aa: CASRLVPGGGGEQFF

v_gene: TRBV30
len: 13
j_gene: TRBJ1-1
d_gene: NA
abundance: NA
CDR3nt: TGTGCCTGGAGCATCCCTTTAAGTGGTGAAGCTTTCTTT
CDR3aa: CAWSIPLSGEAFF

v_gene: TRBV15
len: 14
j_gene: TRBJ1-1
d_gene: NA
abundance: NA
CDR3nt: TGTGCCACCAGCACCCCTATAAAGAACACTGAAGCTTTCTTT
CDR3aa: CATSTPIKNTEAFF

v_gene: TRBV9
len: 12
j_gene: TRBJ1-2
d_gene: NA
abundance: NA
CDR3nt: TGTGCCAGCAGCCAGGAGAACTATGGCTACACCTTC
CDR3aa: CASSQENYGYTF

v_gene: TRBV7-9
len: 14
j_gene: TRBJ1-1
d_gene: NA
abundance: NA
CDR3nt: TGTGCCAGCAGCTTAATGGGGCTGAACACTGAAGCTTTCTTT
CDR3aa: CASSLMGLNTEAFF

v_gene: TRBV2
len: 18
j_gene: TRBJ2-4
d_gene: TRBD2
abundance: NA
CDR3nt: TGTGCCAGCAGTGATGAGTTAGCGGGGGGTCTAGCCAAAAACATTCAGTACTTC
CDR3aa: CASSDELAGGLAKNIQYF

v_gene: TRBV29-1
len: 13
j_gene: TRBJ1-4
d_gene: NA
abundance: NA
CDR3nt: TGCAGCGTTGGTGGCTCCCTGGGGGAAAAACTGTTTTTT
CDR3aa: CSVGGSLGEKLFF

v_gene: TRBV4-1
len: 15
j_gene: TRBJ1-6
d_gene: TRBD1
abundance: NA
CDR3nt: TGCGCCAGCAGCCAAGGGGGGACAGGGGGCTCACCCCTCCACTTT
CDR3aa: CASSQGGTGGSPLHF

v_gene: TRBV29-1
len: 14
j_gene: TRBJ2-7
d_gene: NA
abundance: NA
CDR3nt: TGCAGCGTTTATATGGTAGTAGGATTTGGCGAGCAGTACTTC
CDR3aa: CSVYMVVGFGEQYF

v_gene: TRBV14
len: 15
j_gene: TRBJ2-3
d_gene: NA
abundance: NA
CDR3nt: TGTGCCAGCAGCCAAGACGTGCGAGCCACAGATACGCAGTATTTT
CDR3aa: CASSQDVRATDTQYF

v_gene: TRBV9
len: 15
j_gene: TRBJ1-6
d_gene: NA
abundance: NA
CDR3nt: TGTGCCAGCAGCGTAGCCCAGGGGTATAATTCACCCCTCCACTTT
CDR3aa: CASSVAQGYNSPLHF

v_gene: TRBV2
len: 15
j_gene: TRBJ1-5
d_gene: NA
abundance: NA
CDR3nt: TGTGCCAGCAGTGAAGTTTCAGGGAGGGGCCAGCCCCAGCATTTT
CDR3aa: CASSEVSGRGQPQHF

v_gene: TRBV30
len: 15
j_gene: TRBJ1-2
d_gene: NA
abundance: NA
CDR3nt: TGTGCCTGGAGTGTAAGGCGGGACACAGTTAATGGCTACACCTTC
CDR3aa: CAWSVRRDTVNGYTF

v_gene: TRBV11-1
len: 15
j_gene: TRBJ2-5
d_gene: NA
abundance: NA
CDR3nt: TGTGCCAGCAGCTTAGTAACAGCAATACAAGAGACCCAGTACTTC
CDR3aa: CASSLVTAIQETQYF

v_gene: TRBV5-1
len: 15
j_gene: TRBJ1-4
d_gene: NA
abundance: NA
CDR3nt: TGCGCCAGCAGCTTGGACGGAGAGGTGGGGGAAAAACTGTTTTTT
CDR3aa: CASSLDGEVGEKLFF